Listed below are T cell receptor beta chains from one sample, sequenced in a study of T cells in Graves' hyperthyroidism and ophthalmopathy. Using its own MiXCR run on the multiplex PCR reads, TCRdb lists one record per CDR3 protein. This table holds about 640,000 distinct CDR3 sequences, roughly 20% found once. Sequencing was performed on blood. Receptors were obtained from a man aged 25-45 years with Graves' ophthalmopathy. CDR3s include the opening cysteine and the closing phenylalanine or tryptophan. D genes are given only for firm matches. Rows may omit the clone size; those that give it use once, few, many or a size class.

TGTGCCTGGAGTGCGCCAGCGGGGGCTCCCTACGAGCAGTACTTC	CAWSAPAGAPYEQYF	15	TRBV30	TRBJ2-7	NA	TRBD2
TGCAGTGCCCGGCGAGAGGGAAGGGAGGTGACCCAGTACTTC	CSARREGREVTQYF	14	TRBV20-1	TRBJ2-5	few	NA
TGTGCCAGCCGGGGGGGCAGGGCGTACGAGCAGTACTTC	CASRGGRAYEQYF	13	TRBV28	TRBJ2-7	many	TRBD2
TGTGCCAGCAGCCAAGATCCCAGGGCCGAGCAGTACTTC	CASSQDPRAEQYF	13	TRBV3-1	TRBJ2-7	NA	NA
TGTGCCAGCAGCCCAGGACATTTACAAGAGACCCAGTACTTC	CASSPGHLQETQYF	14	TRBV7-9	TRBJ2-5	NA	NA
TGCGCCAGCAGCCAAGCCTGGGGAGAAGAGCAGTACTTC	CASSQAWGEEQYF	13	TRBV4-1	TRBJ2-7	NA	NA
TGTGCCAGCAGCCAAGATGAAGCGGGACGCACCGGGGAGCTGTTTTTT	CASSQDEAGRTGELFF	16	TRBV4-2	TRBJ2-2	NA	TRBD2
TGTGCCAGCAGTTACGGGCGGGGCTACAATGAGCAGTTCTTC	CASSYGRGYNEQFF	14	TRBV6-6	TRBJ2-1	NA	NA
TGTGCCAGCAGCTTAGGGACAGGGGAGGATACGCAGTATTTT	CASSLGTGEDTQYF	14	TRBV11-2	TRBJ2-3	many	TRBD1
TGCAGTGCTCCCAGGGGGCGCAATCAGCCCCAGCATTTT	CSAPRGRNQPQHF	13	TRBV20-1	TRBJ1-5	NA	TRBD1
TGTGCCAGCTTAGCGGGGAGTAATGAGCAGTTCTTC	CASLAGSNEQFF	12	TRBV5-6	TRBJ2-1	NA	TRBD2